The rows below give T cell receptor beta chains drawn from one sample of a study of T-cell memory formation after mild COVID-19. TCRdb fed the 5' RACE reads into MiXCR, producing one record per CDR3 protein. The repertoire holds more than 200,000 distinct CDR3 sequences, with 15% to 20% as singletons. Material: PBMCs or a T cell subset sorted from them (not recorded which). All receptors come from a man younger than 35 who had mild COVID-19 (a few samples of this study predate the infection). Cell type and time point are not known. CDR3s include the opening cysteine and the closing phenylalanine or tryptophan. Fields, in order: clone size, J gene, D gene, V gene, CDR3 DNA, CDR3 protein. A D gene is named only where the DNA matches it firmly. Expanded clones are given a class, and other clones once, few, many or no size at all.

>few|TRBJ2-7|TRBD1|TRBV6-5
TGTGCCACCCGGGACAGTGCCTACGAGCAGTACTTC
CATRDSAYEQYF
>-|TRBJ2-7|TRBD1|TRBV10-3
TGTGCCACCCGACAGGGACCCTACGAGCAGTACTTC
CATRQGPYEQYF
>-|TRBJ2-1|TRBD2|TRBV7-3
TGTGCCAGCAGCTTAGTGCTAGCGGGGGGGCCCGGCTACAATGAGCAGTTCTTC
CASSLVLAGGPGYNEQFF
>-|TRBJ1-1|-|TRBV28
TGTGCCAGCACCCCCCTCCGGGGTCTTAACACTGAAGCTTTCTTT
CASTPLRGLNTEAFF
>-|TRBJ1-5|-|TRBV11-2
TGTGCCAGCACCGACGCTCAGCCCCAGCATTTT
CASTDAQPQHF
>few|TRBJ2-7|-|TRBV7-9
TGTGCCAGCAGCTTTGTCCGGACGAGCTACGAGCAGTACTTC
CASSFVRTSYEQYF
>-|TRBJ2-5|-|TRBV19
TGTGCCAGTAGTGGTGTGATCCAAGAGACCCAGTACTTC
CASSGVIQETQYF
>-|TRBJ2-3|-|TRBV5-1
TGCGCCAGCAGCTCCGTAGCGGCTAGCACAGATACGCAGTATTTT
CASSSVAASTDTQYF
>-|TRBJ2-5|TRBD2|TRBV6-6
TGTGCCAGCAGTTACCCAGGGGGGCTAGCGGGGTCCCAAGAGACCCAGTACTTC
CASSYPGGLAGSQETQYF
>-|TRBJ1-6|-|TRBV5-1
TGCGCCAGCGCGACGGGGGACTCCTATAATTCACCCCTCCACTTT
CASATGDSYNSPLHF
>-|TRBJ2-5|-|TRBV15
TGTGCCACCAGCGTGGGGACAGAGACCCAGTACTTC
CATSVGTETQYF
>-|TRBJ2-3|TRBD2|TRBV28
TGTGCCAGCACTAGCGGGGGGGTTGGGACAGATACGCAGTATTTT
CASTSGGVGTDTQYF
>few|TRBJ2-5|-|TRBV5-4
TGTGCCAGCAGCTTCAGGCAGGGGAAAGAGACCCAGTACTTC
CASSFRQGKETQYF
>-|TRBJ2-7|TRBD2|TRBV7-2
TGTGCCAGCAGCTCGCCGACTAGCGGGGTAGGGCACGAGCAGTACTTC
CASSSPTSGVGHEQYF
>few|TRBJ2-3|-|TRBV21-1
TGTGCCAGCAGCAAAGTGGTGGGCACAGATACGCAGTATTTT
CASSKVVGTDTQYF
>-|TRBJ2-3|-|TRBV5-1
TGCGCCAGCAGCAACAAGGGAAGGGGGGATACGCAGTATTTT
CASSNKGRGDTQYF
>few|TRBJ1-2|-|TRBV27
TGTGCCAGCAGTTTACGGGGAGGGAATGGCTACACCTTC
CASSLRGGNGYTF
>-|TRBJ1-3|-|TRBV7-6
TGTGCCAGCAGCTTAGGTACAGGGCTGACTGGAAACACCATATATTTT
CASSLGTGLTGNTIYF
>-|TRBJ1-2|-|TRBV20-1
TGCAGTGCTAGAGAGGTCGGGGAACATGGCTACACCTTC
CSAREVGEHGYTF
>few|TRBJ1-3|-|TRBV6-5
TGTGCCAGCAGTTACTCCCGGGACGTCGGAAACACCATATATTTT
CASSYSRDVGNTIYF